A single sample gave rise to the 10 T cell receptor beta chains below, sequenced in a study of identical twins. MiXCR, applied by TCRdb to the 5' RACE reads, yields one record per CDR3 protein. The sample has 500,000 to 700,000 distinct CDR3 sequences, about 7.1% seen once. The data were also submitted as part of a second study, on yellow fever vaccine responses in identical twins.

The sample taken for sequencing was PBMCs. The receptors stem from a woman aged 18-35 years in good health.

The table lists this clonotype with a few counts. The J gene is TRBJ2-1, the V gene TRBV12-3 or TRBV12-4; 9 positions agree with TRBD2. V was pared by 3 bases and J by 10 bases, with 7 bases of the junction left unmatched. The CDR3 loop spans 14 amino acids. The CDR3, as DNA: TGTGCCAGCAGTTTGGGGACTAGCCCAACCGAGCAGTTCTTC. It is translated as CASSLGTSPTEQFF.

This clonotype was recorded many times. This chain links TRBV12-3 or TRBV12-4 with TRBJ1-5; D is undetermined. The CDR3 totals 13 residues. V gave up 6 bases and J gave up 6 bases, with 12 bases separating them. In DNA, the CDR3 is TGTGCCAGCAGCCCTACGGGGAGTCAGCCCCAGCATTTT. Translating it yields CASSPTGSQPQHF.

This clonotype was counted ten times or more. The CDR3: CASSQRGQESSYNEQFF. In nucleotides, the CDR3 is TGTGCCAGCAGCCAAAGGGGACAGGAGAGCTCCTACAATGAGCAGTTCTTC. V usage is TRBV16 and J usage is TRBJ2-1, with TRBD1 matching over 8 bases. CDR3 length: 17 amino acids. Germline V CDR1 and CDR2: KGHSY, FQNENV. V lost 2 bases, J lost 0 bases, and 6 bases stayed unmatched.

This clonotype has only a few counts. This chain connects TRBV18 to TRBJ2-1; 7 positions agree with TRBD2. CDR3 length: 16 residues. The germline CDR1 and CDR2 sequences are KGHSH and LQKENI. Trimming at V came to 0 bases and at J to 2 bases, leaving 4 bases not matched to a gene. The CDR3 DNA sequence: TGTGCCAGCTCACCACCGGGCGGGGGAACCTACAATGAGCAGTTCTTC. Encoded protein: CASSPPGGGTYNEQFF.

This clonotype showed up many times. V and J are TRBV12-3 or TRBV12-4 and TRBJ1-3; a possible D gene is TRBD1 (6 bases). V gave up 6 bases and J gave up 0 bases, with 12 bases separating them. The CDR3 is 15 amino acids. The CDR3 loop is CASSRDILSGNTIYF. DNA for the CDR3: TGTGCCAGCAGCCGGGACATCCTCTCTGGAAACACCATATATTTT.

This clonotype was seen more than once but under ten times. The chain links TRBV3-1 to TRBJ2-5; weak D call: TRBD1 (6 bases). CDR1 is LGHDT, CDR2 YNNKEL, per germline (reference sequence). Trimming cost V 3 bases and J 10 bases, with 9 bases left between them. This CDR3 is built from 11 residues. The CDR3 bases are TGTGCCAGCAGCCAGGGGGCGTTCCAGTACTTC. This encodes CASSQGAFQYF.

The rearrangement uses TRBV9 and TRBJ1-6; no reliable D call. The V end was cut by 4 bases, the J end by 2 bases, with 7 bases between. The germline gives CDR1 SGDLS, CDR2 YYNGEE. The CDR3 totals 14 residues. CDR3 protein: CASSPPAYNSPLHF. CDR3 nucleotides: TGTGCCAGCAGCCCCCCGGCCTATAATTCACCCCTCCACTTT.

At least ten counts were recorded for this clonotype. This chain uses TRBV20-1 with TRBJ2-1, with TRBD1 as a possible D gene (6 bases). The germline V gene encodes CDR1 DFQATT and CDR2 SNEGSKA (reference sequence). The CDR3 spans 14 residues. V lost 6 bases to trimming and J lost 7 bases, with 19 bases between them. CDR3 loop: CSADQVGAGNEQFF. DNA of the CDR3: TGCAGTGCCGATCAGGTGGGGGCCGGGAATGAGCAGTTCTTC.

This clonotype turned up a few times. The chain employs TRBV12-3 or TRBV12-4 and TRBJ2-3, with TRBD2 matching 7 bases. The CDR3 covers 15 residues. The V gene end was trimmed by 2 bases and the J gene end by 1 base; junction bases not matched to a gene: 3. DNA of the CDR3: TGTGCCAGCAGTTTACTAGCGGTCGGCACAGATACGCAGTATTTT. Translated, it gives CASSLLAVGTDTQYF.

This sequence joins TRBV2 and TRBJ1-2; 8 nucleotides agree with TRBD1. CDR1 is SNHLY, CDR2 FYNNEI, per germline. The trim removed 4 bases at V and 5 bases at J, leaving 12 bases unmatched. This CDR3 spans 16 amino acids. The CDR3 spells CASSAYSGGARYGYTF. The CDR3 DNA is TGTGCCAGCAGTGCCTACTCAGGGGGCGCCCGGTATGGCTACACCTTC.